These 17 T cell receptor beta chains came from one sample sequenced in a study of T cells in narcolepsy. Clones were sequenced by immunoSEQ multiplex PCR, and TCRdb holds only the in-frame ones, with some missing. The top ten hold over 35% of the sample, which has 15,000 to 17,000 clones, 85% seen once. Specimen: memory (CD45RA-) CD4+ T cells from blood. The source is a human donor in good health.

The genes are TRBV30 and TRBJ1-6, with no clear D. This CDR3 region has 14 residues. Germline V gene sequence: CDR1 GTSNPN, CDR2 SVGIG (reference sequence). Trimming took 4 bases from V and 8 from J, leaving 15 bases between them. The CDR3 loop is CAWKYWSADSPLHF. The CDR3 DNA is TGTGCCTGGAAGTACTGGTCAGCGGATTCACCCCTCCACTTT.

This clone was recorded once. The sample holds other DNA sequences that translate to the same CDR3. The chain links TRBV5-1 to TRBJ1-1, with no clear D. V was pared by 5 bases and J by 5 bases, with 19 bases between. The V gene's germline CDR1 is SGHRS and CDR2 YFSETQ. This CDR3 comprises 15 residues. The CDR3 region is CASSMEGRRGTEAFF. CDR3 DNA sequence: TGCGCCAGCAGTATGGAGGGCCGTCGAGGAACTGAAGCTTTCTTT.

The chain uses TRBV25-1 and TRBJ1-4, with TRBD1 as a possible D gene (6 bases). The CDR3 contains 14 residues. With 6 bases removed from V and 7 bases from J, the gap between germline ends came to 15 bases. CDR1 and CDR2 from the germline V gene are MGHDK and SYGVNS. The CDR3 DNA is TGTGCCAGCAGCACACAGGGTCGGAGTGAAAAACTGTTTTTT. This sequence encodes CASSTQGRSEKLFF.

The V call is TRBV28, the J call TRBJ2-7; D uncertain. This CDR3 is 14 amino acids long. Trimming cost V 4 bases and J 0 bases, with 10 bases left between them. Germline V lookup: CDR1 MDHEN, CDR2 SYDVKM. The DNA of the CDR3 is TGTGCCAGCAGTTCCCAGAAAACCTCCTACGAGCAGTACTTC. The encoded protein is CASSSQKTSYEQYF.

This clone was detected a few times. This rearrangement joins TRBV6-1 to TRBJ1-2, with a possible D match to TRBD1 (5 bases). The V gene lost 2 bases and the J gene lost 2 bases, with 9 bases spanning the gap. Germline CDR1 MNHNS, CDR2 SASEGT. This CDR3 region has 14 residues. CDR3 in DNA: TGTGCCAGCAGTGAAACCCGGGGGAACTATGGCTACACCTTC. Translating it yields CASSETRGNYGYTF.

This clone was picked up a small number of times. J is TRBJ1-2 and V is TRBV14; TRBD1 matches at 10 bases. This CDR3 spans 13 amino acids. Germline V gene sequence: CDR1 SGHDN, CDR2 FVKESK. J gave up 8 bases and V 3 bases, and 3 bases lay outside the gene matches. In DNA, the CDR3 is TGTGCCAGCAGCCAGGGACAGGGGATCGGCTACACCTTC. It codes for CASSQGQGIGYTF. The full variable domain, rest sourced from reference TRBV14 and TRBJ1-2, is EAGVTQFPSHSVIEKGQTVTLRCDPISGHDNLYWYRRVMGKEIKFLLHFVKESKQDESGMPNNRFLAERTGGTYSTLKVQPAELEDSGVYFCASSQGQGIGYTFGSGTRLTVV.

This clone was seen only once. The chain carries TRBV5-1 and TRBJ2-3; D gene ambiguous. The CDR3 has 16 residues. Germline V lookup: CDR1 SGHRS, CDR2 YFSETQ. The ends were cut back, 0 bases at V and 1 base at J, with 12 bases in the middle. This CDR3 is CASSLDGRRGTDTQYF. The CDR3 bases are TGCGCCAGCAGCTTGGACGGCCGTAGGGGCACAGATACGCAGTATTTT.

The chain carries TRBV6-1 and TRBJ1-5, with a possible D match to TRBD1 (5 bases). Trimming took off 1 base at V and 3 bases at J, with 19 bases between the two ends. Germline loops: CDR1 MNHNS, CDR2 SASEGT. The CDR3 is made up of 18 amino acids. DNA for the CDR3: TGTGCCAGCAGTGAAGGGGTGGGGCCGGTCCAATACAATCAGCCCCAGCATTTT. Protein: CASSEGVGPVQYNQPQHF.

CDR3 sequence (DNA): TGTGCCAGCACGCCTAGGGGCGGGGGGGGCCGAGTAGAGACCCAGTACTTC. Residues: CASTPRGGGGRVETQYF. The chain carries TRBV2 and TRBJ2-5; 9 nucleotides line up with TRBD2. The J segment lost 4 bases and the V segment lost 7 bases, leaving 16 bases of the junction unmatched. The CDR3 runs 17 residues. Germline V gene sequence: CDR1 SNHLY, CDR2 FYNNEI.

The chain links TRBV6-1 to TRBJ2-2, with TRBD2 matching over 7 bases. The CDR3 length is 13 residues. Germline-derived CDR1 and CDR2 are MNHNS and SASEGT. Trimming cost V 7 bases and J 7 bases; bases outside gene matches: 6. The CDR3 loop reads CASKGGPGGELFF. Here the CDR3 DNA reads TGTGCCAGCAAGGGAGGGCCCGGCGGGGAGCTGTTTTTT.

This clone was seen only once. V gene TRBV13 combines with J gene TRBJ2-5; 8 nucleotides line up with TRBD1. J lost 5 bases, V lost 5 bases, and 10 bases had no gene match. The CDR3 is made up of 15 amino acids. The germline CDR1 and CDR2 sequences are PRHDT and FYEKMQ (reference sequence). The CDR3 here is CASSTRQGRWETQYF. The CDR3, as DNA: TGTGCCAGCAGCACCCGACAGGGGAGGTGGGAGACCCAGTACTTC.

The CDR3 region has the DNA TGTGCCAGCAGTGAATACAACGGGGGGCTCACCGGGGAGCTGTTTTTT. This translates into CASSEYNGGLTGELFF. This rearrangement joins TRBV25-1 to TRBJ2-2; tentative D call: TRBD2 (7 bases). The CDR3 is made up of 16 amino acids. Germline V gene lookup returns CDR1 MGHDK and CDR2 SYGVNS. V gave up 0 bases and J gave up 4 bases, with 12 bases separating them.

This clone was counted between two and nine times. V usage is TRBV19 and J usage is TRBJ1-1; TRBD1 might be the D (5 bases). Trimming pared 5 bases from V and 7 bases from J, leaving 8 bases between. This CDR3 has 11 residues. CDR1 LNHDA and CDR2 SQIVND come from the germline V gene (reference sequence). The CDR3 coding sequence is TGTGCCAGTAGTCAGGGAGGTGAAGCTTTCTTT. The encoded protein is CASSQGGEAFF. The whole variable domain, remainder taken from reference TRBV19 and TRBJ1-1, is DGGITQSPKYLFRKEGQNVTLSCEQNLNHDAMYWYRQDPGQGLRLIYYSQIVNDFQKGDIAEGYSVSREKKESFPLTVTSAQKNPTAFYLCASSQGGEAFFGQGTRLTVV.

V usage is TRBV6-1 and J usage is TRBJ1-2; D gene ambiguous. V was pared by 3 bases and J by 7 bases, with 9 bases between. CDR1 and CDR2 (germline): MNHNS, SASEGT. This CDR3 has 12 residues. The CDR3 sequence is CASSDAYGGYTF. CDR3 coding DNA: TGTGCCAGCAGTGATGCCTACGGTGGCTACACCTTC.

J is TRBJ1-5 and V is TRBV30; maybe TRBD1 (5 bases). This CDR3 has 13 amino acids. V lost 3 bases to trimming and J lost 8 bases, with 14 bases between them. Germline V gene lookup returns CDR1 GTSNPN and CDR2 SVGIG (reference sequence). CDR3 residues: CAWSRGTGKPQHF. The CDR3 bases are TGTGCCTGGAGCCGGGGCACGGGGAAGCCCCAGCATTTT.

The chain has TRBV6-6 and TRBJ1-6; possibly TRBD1 for D (5 bases). The CDR3 totals 14 residues. With 4 bases removed from V and 10 bases from J, the gap between germline ends came to 14 bases. CDR1 MNHNY and CDR2 SVGAGI come from the germline V gene (reference sequence). This CDR3 reads CASSSQGFKSPLHF. The CDR3 DNA follows: TGTGCCAGCAGTTCGCAGGGCTTTAAATCACCCCTCCACTTT.

V gene TRBV5-1 combines with J gene TRBJ1-3, with D perhaps matching TRBD1 (5 bases). This CDR3 is built from 15 residues. Germline V CDR1 and CDR2: SGHRS, YFSETQ. V was clipped by 1 base and J by 4 bases, with 12 bases between them. CDR3 sequence reads: CASSLSRGRGNTIYF. The DNA for the CDR3 is TGCGCCAGCAGCTTGTCACGGGGACGCGGAAACACCATATATTTT.